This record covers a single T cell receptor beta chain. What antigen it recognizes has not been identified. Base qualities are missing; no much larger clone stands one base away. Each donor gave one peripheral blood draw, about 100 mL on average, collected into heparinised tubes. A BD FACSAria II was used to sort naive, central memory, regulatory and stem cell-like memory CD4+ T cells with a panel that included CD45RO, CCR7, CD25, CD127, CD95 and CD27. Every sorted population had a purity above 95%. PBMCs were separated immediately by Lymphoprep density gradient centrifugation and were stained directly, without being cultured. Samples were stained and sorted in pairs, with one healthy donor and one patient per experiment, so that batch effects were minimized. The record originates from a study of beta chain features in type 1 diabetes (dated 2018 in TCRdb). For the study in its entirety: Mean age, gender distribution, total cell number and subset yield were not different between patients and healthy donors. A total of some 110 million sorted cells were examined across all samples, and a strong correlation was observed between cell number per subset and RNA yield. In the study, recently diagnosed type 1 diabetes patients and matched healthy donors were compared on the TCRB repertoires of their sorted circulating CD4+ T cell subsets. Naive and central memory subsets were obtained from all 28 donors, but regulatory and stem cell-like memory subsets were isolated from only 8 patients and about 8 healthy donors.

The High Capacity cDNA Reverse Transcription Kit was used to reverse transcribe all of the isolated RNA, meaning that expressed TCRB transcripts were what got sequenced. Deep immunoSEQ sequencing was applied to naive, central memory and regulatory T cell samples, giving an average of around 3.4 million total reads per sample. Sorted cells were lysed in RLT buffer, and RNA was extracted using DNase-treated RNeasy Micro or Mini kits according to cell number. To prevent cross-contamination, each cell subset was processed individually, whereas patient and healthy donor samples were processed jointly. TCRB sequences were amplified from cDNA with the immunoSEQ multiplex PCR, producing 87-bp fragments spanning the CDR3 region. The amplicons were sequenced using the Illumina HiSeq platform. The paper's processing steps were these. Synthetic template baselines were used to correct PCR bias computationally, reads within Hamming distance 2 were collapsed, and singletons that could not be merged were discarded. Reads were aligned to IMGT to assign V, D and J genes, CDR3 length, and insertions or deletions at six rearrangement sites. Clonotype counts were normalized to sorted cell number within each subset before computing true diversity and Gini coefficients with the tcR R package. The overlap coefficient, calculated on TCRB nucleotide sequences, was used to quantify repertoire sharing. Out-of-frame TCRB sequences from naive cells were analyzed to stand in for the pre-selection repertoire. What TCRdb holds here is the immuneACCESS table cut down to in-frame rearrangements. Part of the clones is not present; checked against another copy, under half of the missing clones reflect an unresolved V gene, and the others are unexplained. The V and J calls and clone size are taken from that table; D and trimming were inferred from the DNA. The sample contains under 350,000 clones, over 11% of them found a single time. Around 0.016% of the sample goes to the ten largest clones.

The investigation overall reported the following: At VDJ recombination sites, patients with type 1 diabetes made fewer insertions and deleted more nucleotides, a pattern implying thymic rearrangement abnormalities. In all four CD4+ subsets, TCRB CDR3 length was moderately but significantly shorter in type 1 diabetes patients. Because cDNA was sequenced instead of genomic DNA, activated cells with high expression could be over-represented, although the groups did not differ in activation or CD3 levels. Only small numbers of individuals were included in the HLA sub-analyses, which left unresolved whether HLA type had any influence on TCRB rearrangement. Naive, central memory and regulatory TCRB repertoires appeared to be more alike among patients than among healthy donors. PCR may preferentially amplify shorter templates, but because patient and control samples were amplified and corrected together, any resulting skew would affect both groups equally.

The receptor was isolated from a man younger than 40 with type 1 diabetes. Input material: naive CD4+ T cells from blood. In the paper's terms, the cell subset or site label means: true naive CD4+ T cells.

The DNA sequence is TGTGCCAGCAGCCCAGGGACTAGCGCGTTCAGCTCCTACGAGCAGTACTTC. Its product reads: CASSPGTSAFSSYEQYF. The chain links TRBV7-3 with TRBJ2-7, with 10 middle bases fitting TRBD2. The CDR3, from cysteine to phenylalanine, totals 17 residues. Only the CDR3 DNA is retained, 51 bases long and in frame from the first base. The germline V gene sets CDR1 to SGHTA and CDR2 to FQGTGA. Relative to germline, V is missing 5 bases and J is missing 0 bases, with 10 bases of the junction outside any gene match.